Listed below are T cell receptor beta chains from one sample, sequenced in a study of T cells in Graves' hyperthyroidism and ophthalmopathy. TCRdb analysed the multiplex PCR reads with MiXCR anew, one entry per CDR3 protein. Among fewer than 550,000 distinct CDR3 sequences listed, around a quarter were seen once. Material: blood. All receptors derive from a woman aged 25 to 45 with Graves' ophthalmopathy. The CDR3 runs from the conserved cysteine through the conserved F or W. The D gene is left open where the match is weak. Only part of the rows carry a size: once, few, many, or a class if the clone is expanded.

.,TRBV12-3/TRBV12-4,TRBJ2-5,many,TGTGCCAGCAGTTCCGGGGAGGCGTACCAAGAGACCCAGTACTTC,CASSSGEAYQETQYF
TRBD1,TRBV28,TRBJ2-7,many,TGTGCCAGCAGCGGGACAGCATACGAGCAGTACTTC,CASSGTAYEQYF
.,TRBV13,TRBJ2-1,.,TGTGCCAGCAGCTTAGGCGCCGGGGTAGGGGATAATGAGCAGTTCTTC,CASSLGAGVGDNEQFF
.,TRBV12-3/TRBV12-4,TRBJ1-1,many,TGTGCCAGCAGCCCGGTGGGCACTGAAGCTTTCTTT,CASSPVGTEAFF
TRBD1,TRBV20-1,TRBJ2-2,.,TGCAGTGCTAGAAGGGACATACAGGGGGCCCACGGGGAGCTGTTTTTT,CSARRDIQGAHGELFF
TRBD1,TRBV12-3/TRBV12-4,TRBJ2-7,few,TGTGCCAGCAGTAGGGGGCGCGGGTACGAGCAGTACTTC,CASSRGRGYEQYF
.,TRBV2,TRBJ2-7,many,TGTGCCAGCACCAGAGAGGGGGGGACGGACGAGCAGTACTTC,CASTREGGTDEQYF
.,TRBV28,TRBJ1-5,.,TGTGCCAGCAGTTTTTGGCAGGGCGGAGATCAGCCCCAGCATTTT,CASSFWQGGDQPQHF
.,TRBV20-1,TRBJ2-7,.,TGCAGTGCCCCTGAGGCGGAACCCTACGAGCAGTACTTC,CSAPEAEPYEQYF
.,TRBV6-1,TRBJ2-7,.,TGTGCCAGCGCGTCGGCGAGTAAACCCTACGAGCAGTACTTC,CASASASKPYEQYF
TRBD2,TRBV20-1,TRBJ2-5,few,TGCAGTGCTGCGACTAGCGGGAGGTTGGAGACCCAGTACTTC,CSAATSGRLETQYF
TRBD2,TRBV20-1,TRBJ2-5,.,TGCAGTGCTAGAACTAGCGGGGAAGAGACCCAGTACTTC,CSARTSGEETQYF
.,TRBV10-3,TRBJ1-1,many,TGTGCCATCAGTGACGGGGGGCGAATGAACACTGAAGCTTTCTTT,CAISDGGRMNTEAFF
.,TRBV12-3/TRBV12-4,TRBJ1-2,many,TGTGCCAGCAGCCCCGGGACCCGGGTTATCTATGGCTACACCTTC,CASSPGTRVIYGYTF
.,TRBV28,TRBJ2-7,few,TGTGCCAGCAGTTTATCAGCCACAGGGCGCGAGCAGTACTTC,CASSLSATGREQYF
.,TRBV5-1,TRBJ2-2,.,TGCGCCAGCTTTCCAACAGATGCGAGTGCCGGGGAGCTGTTTTTT,CASFPTDASAGELFF
.,TRBV9,TRBJ1-5,few,TGTGCCAGCAGCGGGGGGGCTAGTAGGGAGCAGCCCCAGCATTTT,CASSGGASREQPQHF
.,TRBV29-1,TRBJ2-7,.,TGCAGCGCGACCAGGGGCTACGAGCAGTACTTC,CSATRGYEQYF
TRBD1,TRBV12-3/TRBV12-4,TRBJ2-7,few,TGTGCCAGCAGTCTGAGGACAGGGGTTGGGAACGAGCAGTACTTC,CASSLRTGVGNEQYF
.,TRBV4-1,TRBJ1-5,few,TGCGCCAGCAGCCAAGCAACCAATCAGCCCCAGCATTTT,CASSQATNQPQHF
.,TRBV20-1,TRBJ1-6,many,TGCAGTGCTAGAGGGGAATCACCCCTCCACTTT,CSARGESPLHF
.,TRBV28,TRBJ1-2,many,TGTGCCAGCAGTTTCATAGGCAGGGCCAACTATGGCTACACCTTC,CASSFIGRANYGYTF
.,TRBV18,TRBJ2-5,.,TGTGCCAGCTCACCACCGGCTTCATCTGAGACCCAGTACTTC,CASSPPASSETQYF
TRBD1,TRBV20-1,TRBJ2-7,many,TGCAGTGCTTGGGACAGGGACTCCTACGAGCAGTACTTC,CSAWDRDSYEQYF
TRBD1,TRBV28,TRBJ1-2,many,TGTGCCAGCAGTCCCAGGGGGCTGGTTAGCTATGGCTACACCTTC,CASSPRGLVSYGYTF
.,TRBV12-3/TRBV12-4,TRBJ2-2,many,TGTGCCAGCAGTTTTTATGTCTGGACCTCGAACACCGGGGAGCTGTTTTTT,CASSFYVWTSNTGELFF
TRBD2,TRBV15,TRBJ2-2,many,TGTGCCACCAACCCGACTAGCGGGGGCCCGAACACCGGGGAGCTGTTTTTT,CATNPTSGGPNTGELFF
.,TRBV12-3/TRBV12-4,TRBJ1-1,few,TGTGCCAGCAGCCAGGGGCTCCTTGAAGCTTTCTTT,CASSQGLLEAFF
.,TRBV20-1,TRBJ1-3,few,TGCAGTGCCCGGGCCCGCTCTGGAAACACCATATATTTT,CSARARSGNTIYF
TRBD2,TRBV6-1,TRBJ2-7,many,TGTGCCAGCAGTCCCCCACTAGCGGGAACCTACGAGCAGTACTTC,CASSPPLAGTYEQYF
.,TRBV6-2/TRBV6-3,TRBJ2-7,.,TGTGCCAGCAGTGTCCCCGATGGCGTCGAGCAGTACTTC,CASSVPDGVEQYF
.,TRBV30,TRBJ2-4,many,TGTGCCTGGAGTGAGGCGCAAAACATTCAGTACTTC,CAWSEAQNIQYF
.,TRBV6-1,TRBJ1-1,.,TGTGCCAGCAGTCCCACCCCCTATCTGAACACTGAAGCTTTCTTT,CASSPTPYLNTEAFF
.,TRBV6-2/TRBV6-3,TRBJ2-5,many,TGTGCCAGCAGCCACTCCCCCACAAGGCGGTACCAAGAGACCCAGTACTTC,CASSHSPTRRYQETQYF
TRBD2,TRBV20-1,TRBJ2-2,many,TGCAGTGCTAGAGAGGCTAGCGGGGGGGCCGCGAACACCGGGGAGCTGTTTTTT,CSAREASGGAANTGELFF
.,TRBV28,TRBJ2-7,many,TGTGCCAGCAGACTGGAGGGGACAGCCCGCTACGAGCAGTACTTC,CASRLEGTARYEQYF
.,TRBV20-1,TRBJ2-2,few,TGCAGTGCTATAGTAGGGGGGCAGGGCACCGGGGAGCTGTTTTTT,CSAIVGGQGTGELFF
.,TRBV12-3/TRBV12-4,TRBJ2-7,.,TGTGCCAGCAGTTCGGGTGGCGGGAAGTACGAGCAGTACTTC,CASSSGGGKYEQYF
TRBD1,TRBV6-2/TRBV6-3,TRBJ1-5,.,TGTGCCAGCGCCCTGGGACAGGCGAGCAATCAGCCCCAGCATTTT,CASALGQASNQPQHF
.,TRBV28,TRBJ1-2,many,TGTGCCAGCAGTTTGTCCGTACCATCGACGGTTGGCTACACCTTC,CASSLSVPSTVGYTF
.,TRBV7-2,TRBJ2-2,many,TGTGCCAGCAGCTTTCAGGCGAACACCGGGGAGCTGTTTTTT,CASSFQANTGELFF
.,TRBV14,TRBJ1-3,many,TGTGCCAGCAGCCAATTGGGTGGAAACACCATATATTTT,CASSQLGGNTIYF
.,TRBV12-5,TRBJ1-1,many,TGTGCTAGTGCCAAAGAAGCTTTCTTT,CASAKEAFF
TRBD1,TRBV12-3/TRBV12-4,TRBJ1-2,many,TGTGCCAGCAGTTTAGGGACAGGGGTCTATGGCTACACCTTC,CASSLGTGVYGYTF
.,TRBV6-1,TRBJ2-5,.,TGTGCCAGCAGTGGAATGGAGGGGGCGGCAGAGACCCAGTACTTC,CASSGMEGAAETQYF
.,TRBV19,TRBJ1-5,few,TGTGCCAGTAGTATCACTCCTCTAGGGAATCAGCCCCAGCATTTT,CASSITPLGNQPQHF